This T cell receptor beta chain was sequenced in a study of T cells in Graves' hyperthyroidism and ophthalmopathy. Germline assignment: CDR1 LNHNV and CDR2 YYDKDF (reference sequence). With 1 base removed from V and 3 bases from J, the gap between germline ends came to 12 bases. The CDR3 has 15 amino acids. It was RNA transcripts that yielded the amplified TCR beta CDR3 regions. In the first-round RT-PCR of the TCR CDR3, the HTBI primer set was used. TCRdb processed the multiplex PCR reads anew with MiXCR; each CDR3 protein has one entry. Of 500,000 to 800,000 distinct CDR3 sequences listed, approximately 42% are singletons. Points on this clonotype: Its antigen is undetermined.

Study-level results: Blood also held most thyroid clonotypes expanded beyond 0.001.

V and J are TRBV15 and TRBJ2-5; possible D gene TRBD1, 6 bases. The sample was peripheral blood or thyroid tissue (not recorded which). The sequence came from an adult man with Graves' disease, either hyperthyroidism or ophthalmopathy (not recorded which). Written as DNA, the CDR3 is TGTGCCACCAGCAGAGTATTACAGGGTGAAGAGACCCAGTACTTC. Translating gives CATSRVLQGEETQYF.